This T cell receptor (beta chain) emerged from a study of persistence of HIV-infected CD4 T cells. This was the immunoSEQ version 4 assay in survey mode. Sequencing was performed with immunoSEQ multiplex PCR; in TCRdb, only in-frame clones are kept and a portion is missing. The table includes tens of thousands of clones, about nine tenths detected once. A remark on this clone: What it binds is unknown.

Anti-CD3/anti-CD28 beads served as a nonspecific positive control stimulus. Responding CD4+ T cells were sorted by upregulation of both CD40 ligand and CD69. The V and J ends lost 6 bases and 7 bases respectively, with 9 bases between them. Germline assignment: CDR1 MNHEY and CDR2 SVGAGI. The CDR3 length is 11 residues. The gene calls are TRBV6-5 and TRBJ1-1; D is unclear. The TCR was taken from an adult woman with HIV who was CMV-seropositive. The source was CD4+ T cells sorted from PBMCs after roughly 18-hour stimulation, collected from a patient who received antiretroviral therapy. CDR3 residues: CASRARDEAFF. The CDR3 nucleotides read TGTGCCAGCAGGGCGAGGGATGAAGCTTTCTTT.